This TCR beta chain comes out of a study of early T cells in non-severe SARS-CoV-2 infection. Study results and limitations: There was a bias toward anti-spike CD8 responses in VDJdb matching, which missed private and CD4 specificities.

The germline gives CDR1 SGHTA, CDR2 FQGNSA. The CDR3 runs 14 residues. Trimming pared 1 base from V and 2 bases from J, leaving 9 bases between. With regard to this clonotype: Its antigen remains unknown.

Individual cDNA molecules received unique molecular identifiers during library preparation. Via MiXCR, TCRdb re-called the 5' RACE reads, giving one row per CDR3 protein. The sample includes tens of thousands of distinct CDR3 sequences, around 6% of them seen just once. Sequenced: whole blood. The chain couples TRBV7-2 to TRBJ2-7, with D possibly being TRBD1 (6 bases). The receptor was derived from an adult who was a healthcare worker with PCR-confirmed SARS-CoV-2 infection or an uninfected control (not recorded which). The CDR3 DNA is TGTGCCAGCAGCTTAGTAAGGGGGACCTACGAGCAGTACTTC. Its protein is CASSLVRGTYEQYF.